This T cell receptor (beta chain) appears in the sequencing data of a study of blood T cell repertoires in COVID-19. Study-level background: The study drew acute and convalescent COVID-19 samples from the United States, Italy and Spain.

Only in-frame clones appear in the TCRdb table, and some are missing; sequencing was by immunoSEQ multiplex PCR. The sample holds approximately 61,000 clones, 83% seen once. The germline V and J ends were trimmed by 7 bases and 4 bases, with 17 bases remaining between them. CDR1 and CDR2 from the germline V gene are MNHEY and SVGAGI. This CDR3 contains 15 residues. The Seattle patients joined while their infection was active and were tracked longitudinally afterward. The rearrangement links TRBV6-5 to TRBJ2-1; possibly TRBD2 for D (5 bases). This TCR was recovered from a man aged 45-65 years with COVID-19, enrolled during active disease. Material: peripheral blood. The CDR3 spells CASMIGRGGYNEQFF. For the CDR3, the DNA is TGTGCCAGCATGATCGGCCGGGGTGGGTACAATGAGCAGTTCTTC.